This T cell receptor beta chain was recovered during a study of STAT5B mutations in CD4+ large granular lymphocyte leukemia. Profiled with immunoSEQ multiplex PCR; TCRdb holds only in-frame clones, not every one. The sample carries fewer than 35,000 clones, roughly 88% recorded once. This CDR3 is 17 amino acids long. Germline V lookup: CDR1 SGHTA, CDR2 FQGTGA. V was pared by 2 bases and J by 1 base, with 8 bases of the junction left unmatched. The rearrangement joins TRBV7-3 to TRBJ2-5, with 9 bases that match TRBD2. Sequences were obtained from CD4+ T cells from blood buffy coats. This clonotype was sampled from a human donor in good health. The CDR3 is CASSLGHQTSGQETQYF. Here the CDR3 DNA reads TGTGCCAGCAGCTTAGGTCACCAGACTAGCGGCCAAGAGACCCAGTACTTC.